The sequence of this TCR beta chain was determined in a study of T cell repertoires in cytomegalovirus infection. Whole-study context: CMV infection and matching HLA type were both indicated by public TCR beta signatures. Findings of the study overall: HLA-C-restricted, CMV-specific TCR beta clonotypes were dominant ex vivo. Summed frequency of public TCR beta families distinguished CMV carriers with the relevant HLA.

This CDR3 spans 13 amino acids. Looked up from germline, CDR1 is SEHNR and CDR2 is FQNEAQ (reference sequence). Comment on this clonotype: Its antigen is currently unknown. Relative to the germline gene, one junction end is altered; a read error may explain this.

TCRdb fed the reads into MiXCR, producing one record per CDR3 protein. The table has 480,000 or so distinct CDR3 sequences, 10% to 12% seen once. Material for sequencing was PBMCs. The chain couples TRBV7-9 to TRBJ2-7; the D gene is possibly TRBD2 (7 bases). This sequence was found in a human donor in good health (CMV status not recorded). Some clones in this sample may be carry-over from other donors' samples. The CDR3 nucleotides read TGTGCCAGCATCATCGAGGGGGGGGGGGTTGCGGACTTC. This encodes CASIIEGGGVADF.